The text below deals with one T cell receptor (beta chain). This sample is part of a study of blood T cell repertoires in COVID-19. Profiling relied on immunoSEQ multiplex PCR, and the TCRdb table lists in-frame clones only, not all of them. The data show 75,000 to 90,000 clones, 80% seen once. Germline V CDR1 and CDR2: LGHNA, YSLEER. The CDR3 totals 17 residues. Trimming took 6 bases from V and 6 from J; bases not matched to a gene: 14. The clonotype was recovered from a woman in her forties with active or convalescent COVID-19. Specimen: peripheral blood. The chain joins TRBV4-3 to TRBJ2-2; 9 bases are shared with TRBD2. In DNA, the CDR3 is TGCGCCAGCAGACATTACAGTAGCGGGAGTGGGGCCGGGGAGCTGTTTTTT. Protein: CASRHYSSGSGAGELFF.